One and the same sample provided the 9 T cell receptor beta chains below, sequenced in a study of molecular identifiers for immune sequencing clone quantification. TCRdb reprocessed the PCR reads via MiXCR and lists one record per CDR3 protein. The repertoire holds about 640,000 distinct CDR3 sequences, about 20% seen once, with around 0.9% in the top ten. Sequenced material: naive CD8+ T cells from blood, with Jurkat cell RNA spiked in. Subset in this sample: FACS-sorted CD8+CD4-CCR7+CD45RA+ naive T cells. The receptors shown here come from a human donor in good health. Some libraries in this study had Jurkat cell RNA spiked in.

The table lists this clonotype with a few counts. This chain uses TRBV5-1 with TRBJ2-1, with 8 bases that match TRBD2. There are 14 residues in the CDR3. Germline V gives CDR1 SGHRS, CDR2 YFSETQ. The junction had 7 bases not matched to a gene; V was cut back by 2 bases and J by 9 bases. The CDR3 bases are TGCGCCAGCAGCTTTCGGGAGGGTTTGAGTGAGCAGTTCTTC. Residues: CASSFREGLSEQFF.

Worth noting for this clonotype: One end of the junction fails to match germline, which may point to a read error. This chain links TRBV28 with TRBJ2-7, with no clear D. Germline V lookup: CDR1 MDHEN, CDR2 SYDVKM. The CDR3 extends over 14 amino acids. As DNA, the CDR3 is TGTGCCAGCAGTTTACCAGGCGTGTCCTACGAGCGGTACTTC. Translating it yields CASSLPGVSYERYF.

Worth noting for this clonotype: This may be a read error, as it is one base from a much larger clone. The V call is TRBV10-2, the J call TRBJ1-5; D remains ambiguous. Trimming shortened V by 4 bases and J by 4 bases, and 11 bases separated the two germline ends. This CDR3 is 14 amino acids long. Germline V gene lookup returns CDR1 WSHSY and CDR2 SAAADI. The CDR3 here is CASSGVGRNQPQHF. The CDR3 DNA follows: TGCGCCAGCAGTGGGGTAGGACGGAATCAGCCCCAGCATTTT.

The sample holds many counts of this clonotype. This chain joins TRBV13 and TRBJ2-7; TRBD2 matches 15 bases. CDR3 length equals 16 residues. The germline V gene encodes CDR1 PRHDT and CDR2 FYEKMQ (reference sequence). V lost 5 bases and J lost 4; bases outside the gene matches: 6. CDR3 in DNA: TGTGCCAGCAGCCCAGACGGGACTAGCGGGAGGTACGAGCAGTACTTC. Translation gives CASSPDGTSGRYEQYF.

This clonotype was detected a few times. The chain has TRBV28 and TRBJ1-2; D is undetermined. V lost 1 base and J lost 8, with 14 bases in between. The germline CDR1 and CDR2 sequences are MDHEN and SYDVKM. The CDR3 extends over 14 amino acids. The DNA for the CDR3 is TGTGCCAGCAGTTTATCAGGACCGTCTTGGGGCTACACCTTC. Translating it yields CASSLSGPSWGYTF.

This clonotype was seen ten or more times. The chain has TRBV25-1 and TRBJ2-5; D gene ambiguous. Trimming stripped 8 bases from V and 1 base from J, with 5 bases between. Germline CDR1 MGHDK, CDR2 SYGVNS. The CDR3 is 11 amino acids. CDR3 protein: CASGLQETQYF. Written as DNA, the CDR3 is TGTGCCAGCGGCCTCCAAGAGACCCAGTACTTC.

CDR3 residues: CASSHDLTGKETQYF. CDR3 DNA sequence: TGCGCCAGCAGCCATGATCTTACAGGCAAGGAGACCCAGTACTTC. This chain uses TRBV4-3 with TRBJ2-5; D perhaps matches TRBD1 (5 bases). Germline lookup yields CDR1 LGHNA and CDR2 YSLEER. The length of the CDR3 is 15 residues. With 3 bases removed from V and 5 bases from J, the gap between germline ends came to 16 bases.

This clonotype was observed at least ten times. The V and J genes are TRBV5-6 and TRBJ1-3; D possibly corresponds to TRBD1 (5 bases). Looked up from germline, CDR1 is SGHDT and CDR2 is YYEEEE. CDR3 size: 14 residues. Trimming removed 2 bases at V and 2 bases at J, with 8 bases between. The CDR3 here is CASSLGTAGNTIYF. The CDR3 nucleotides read TGTGCCAGCAGCTTAGGGACTGCTGGAAACACCATATATTTT.

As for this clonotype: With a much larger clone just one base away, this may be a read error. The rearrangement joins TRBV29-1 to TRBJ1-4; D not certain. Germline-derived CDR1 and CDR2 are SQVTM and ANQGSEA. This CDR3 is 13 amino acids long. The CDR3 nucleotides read TGCAGCGTTGAAGAAGCGGGTCCTGAAAAACCGTTTTTT. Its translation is CSVEEAGPEKPFF.